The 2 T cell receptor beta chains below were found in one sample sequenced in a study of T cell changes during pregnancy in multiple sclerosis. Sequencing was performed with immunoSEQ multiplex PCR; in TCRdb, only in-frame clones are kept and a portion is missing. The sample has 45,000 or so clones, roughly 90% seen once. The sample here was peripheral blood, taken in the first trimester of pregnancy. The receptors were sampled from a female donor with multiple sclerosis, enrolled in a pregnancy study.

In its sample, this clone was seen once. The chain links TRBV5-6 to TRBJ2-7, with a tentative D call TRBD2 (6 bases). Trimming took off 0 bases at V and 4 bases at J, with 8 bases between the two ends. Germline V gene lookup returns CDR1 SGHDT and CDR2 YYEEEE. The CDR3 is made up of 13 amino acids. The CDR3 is CASSLGDLYEQYF. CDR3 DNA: TGTGCCAGCAGCTTGGGGGACTTGTACGAGCAGTACTTC.

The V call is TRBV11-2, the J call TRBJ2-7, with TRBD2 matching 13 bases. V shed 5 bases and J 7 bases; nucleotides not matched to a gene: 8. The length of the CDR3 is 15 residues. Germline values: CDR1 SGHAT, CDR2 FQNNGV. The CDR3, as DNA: TGTGCCAGCAGCCCGACTAGCGGGGGGCCCCGGGAGCAGTACTTC. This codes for CASSPTSGGPREQYF.